The T cell receptor (beta chain) described here comes from a study of shared clonotypes between healthy human individuals. Study context: Sampling drew on donors who were a couple of women and a few men aged 18 to 49. Each donor's CD8 memory used one plate, CD8 naive two, each CD4 subset three.

CD45RO negativity and positive selection for CCR7 defined naive CD8 cells, a population that excluded terminally differentiated effector memory CD45RA+ cells. Broader study findings: Clonotype sharing among donors was expected to depend on sequencing depth.

With regard to this clone: Its antigen is not identified.

Original analysis: ImmunoSEQ junction-only sequences lacked quality scores, so their filtering differed. Sequencing was performed with immunoSEQ multiplex PCR; in TCRdb, only in-frame clones are kept and a portion is missing. V and J calls and clone size are given by that table; D and trimming were obtained from the DNA. The sample has hundreds of thousands of clones, roughly 95% seen once. Sequences were obtained from naive CD8+ T cells sorted from blood. This sequence originates from a woman aged 30 to 39 in good health.

This chain's CDR3 is CASSFSGGREETQYF. DNA of the CDR3: TGTGCCAGCAGCTTTAGTGGCGGGAGGGAAGAGACCCAGTACTTC. The chain has TRBV5-4 and TRBJ2-5; 9 nucleotides line up with TRBD2. The CDR3 is 15 amino acids. V lost 2 bases and J lost 3; bases outside the gene matches: 5. Germline V gene sequence: CDR1 SGHNT, CDR2 YYREEE (reference sequence).